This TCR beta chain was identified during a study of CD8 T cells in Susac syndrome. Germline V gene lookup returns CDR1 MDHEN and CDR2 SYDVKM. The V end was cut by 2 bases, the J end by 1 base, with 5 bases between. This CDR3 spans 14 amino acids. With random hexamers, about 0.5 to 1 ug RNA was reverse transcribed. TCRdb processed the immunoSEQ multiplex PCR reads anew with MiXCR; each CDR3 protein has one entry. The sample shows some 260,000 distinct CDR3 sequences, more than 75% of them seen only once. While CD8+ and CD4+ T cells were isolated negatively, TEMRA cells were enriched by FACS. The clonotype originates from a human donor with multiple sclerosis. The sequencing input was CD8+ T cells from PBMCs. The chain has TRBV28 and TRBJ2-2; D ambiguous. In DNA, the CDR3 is TGTGCCAGCAGTTTAGGGGTGAACACCGGGGAGCTGTTTTTT. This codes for CASSLGVNTGELFF.